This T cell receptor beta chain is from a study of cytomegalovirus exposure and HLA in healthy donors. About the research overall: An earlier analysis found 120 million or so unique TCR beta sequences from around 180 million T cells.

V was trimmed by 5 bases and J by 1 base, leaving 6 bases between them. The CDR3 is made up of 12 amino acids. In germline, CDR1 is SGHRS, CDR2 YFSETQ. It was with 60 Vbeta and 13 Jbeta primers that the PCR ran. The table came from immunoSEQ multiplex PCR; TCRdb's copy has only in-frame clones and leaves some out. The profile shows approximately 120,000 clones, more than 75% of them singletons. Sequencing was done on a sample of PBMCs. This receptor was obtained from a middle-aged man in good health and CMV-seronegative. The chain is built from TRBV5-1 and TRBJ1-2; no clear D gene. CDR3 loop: CASRPDNYGYTF. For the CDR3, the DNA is TGCGCCAGCAGGCCAGATAACTATGGCTACACCTTC.